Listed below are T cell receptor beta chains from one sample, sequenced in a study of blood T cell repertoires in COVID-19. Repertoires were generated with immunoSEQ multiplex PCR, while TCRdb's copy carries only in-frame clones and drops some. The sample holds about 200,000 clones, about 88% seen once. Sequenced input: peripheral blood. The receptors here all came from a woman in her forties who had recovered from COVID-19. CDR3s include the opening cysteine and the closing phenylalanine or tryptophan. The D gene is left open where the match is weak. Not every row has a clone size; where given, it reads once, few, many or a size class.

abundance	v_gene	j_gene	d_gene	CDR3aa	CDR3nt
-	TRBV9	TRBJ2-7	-	CASSPWTTMNYEQYF	TGTGCCAGCAGCCCCTGGACTACCATGAACTACGAGCAGTACTTC
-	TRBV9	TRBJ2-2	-	CASSVGLTGELFF	TGTGCCAGCAGCGTAGGGCTTACCGGGGAGCTGTTTTTT
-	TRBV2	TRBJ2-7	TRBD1	CASGGSPGTGGYEQYF	TGTGCCAGCGGAGGGAGCCCCGGGACAGGGGGTTACGAGCAGTACTTC
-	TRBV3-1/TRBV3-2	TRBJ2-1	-	CASSPYREGVRFF	TGTGCCAGCAGCCCCTACAGGGAAGGAGTTCGGTTCTTC
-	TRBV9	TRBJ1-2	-	CASSAAGYGYTF	TGTGCCAGCAGCGCGGCAGGCTATGGCTACACCTTC
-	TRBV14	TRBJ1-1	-	CASSQVTKNTEAFF	TGTGCCAGCAGCCAAGTAACAAAGAACACTGAAGCTTTCTTT
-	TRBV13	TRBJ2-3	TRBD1	CASSLGTGTGRDTQYF	TGTGCCAGCAGCCTGGGAACCGGGACAGGGAGAGATACGCAGTATTTT
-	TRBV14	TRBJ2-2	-	CASSQGRRLFF	TGTGCCAGCAGCCAAGGGAGGAGGCTGTTTTTT
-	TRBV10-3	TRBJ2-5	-	CAISERESETQYF	TGTGCCATCAGTGAACGGGAGAGTGAGACCCAGTACTTC
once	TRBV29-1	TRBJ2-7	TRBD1	CSARGTASYEQYF	TGCAGCGCCAGAGGGACAGCCTCCTACGAGCAGTACTTC
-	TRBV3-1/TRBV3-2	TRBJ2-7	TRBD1	CASSRQGSISYEQYF	TGTGCCAGCAGCCGACAGGGGTCTATCTCATACGAGCAGTACTTC
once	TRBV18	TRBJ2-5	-	CASSPRAGVSGETQYF	TGTGCCAGCTCACCAAGGGCAGGGGTGTCTGGAGAGACCCAGTACTTC
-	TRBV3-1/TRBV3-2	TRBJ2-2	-	CASSQRGDGGTGELFF	TGTGCCAGCAGCCAAAGGGGGGACGGGGGGACCGGGGAGCTGTTTTTT
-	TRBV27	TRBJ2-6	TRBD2	CASSTLLSLAGGLGANVLTF	TGTGCCAGCAGTACATTACTCTCACTAGCGGGAGGGCTTGGGGCCAACGTCCTGACTTTC
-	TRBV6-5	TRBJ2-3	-	CASGLRSSSTDTQYF	TGTGCCAGCGGACTCCGCAGTTCTAGCACAGATACGCAGTATTTT
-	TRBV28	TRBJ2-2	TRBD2	CASSLVAGRLQSGELFF	TGTGCCAGCAGTTTAGTAGCGGGAAGGCTTCAGTCCGGGGAGCTGTTTTTT
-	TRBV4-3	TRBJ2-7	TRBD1	CASSQEQGDYEQYF	TGCGCCAGCAGCCAAGAACAGGGGGACTACGAGCAGTACTTC
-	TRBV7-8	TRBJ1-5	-	CASSLEEVRQPQHF	TGTGCCAGCAGCTTAGAGGAGGTGCGACAGCCCCAGCATTTT
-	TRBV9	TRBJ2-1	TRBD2	CASSETSGRVSYNEQFF	TGTGCCAGCAGCGAGACTAGCGGGAGGGTATCCTACAATGAGCAGTTCTTC
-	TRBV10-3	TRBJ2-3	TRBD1	CAITMGQTLTDTQYF	TGTGCCATCACCATGGGACAGACTTTAACAGATACGCAGTATTTT
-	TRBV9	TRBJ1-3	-	CASSVTPQNSNTIYF	TGTGCCAGCAGCGTAACCCCCCAAAACAGCAACACCATATATTTT
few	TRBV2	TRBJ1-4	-	CASSGRMAGTNEKLFF	TGTGCCAGCAGTGGACGTATGGCAGGTACTAATGAAAAACTGTTTTTT